What follows describes a single TCR beta chain. Its target is not known. Approximately 10 ml of fresh peripheral blood supplied the PBMCs. The sample originates from a study of T cells in Graves' hyperthyroidism and ophthalmopathy. Study findings and constraints: Model-based prediction identified ophthalmopathy a median around 6.5 months prior to its onset.

Amplified regions were TCR beta CDR3 sequences from RNA transcripts. The HTBI primer set drove a first-round RT-PCR of the TCR CDR3. TCRdb passed the multiplex PCR reads through MiXCR, listing each CDR3 protein once. The sample records some 650,000 distinct CDR3 sequences, more than 15% being singletons. The TCR originated in a woman between 40 and 50 years old with Graves' ophthalmopathy. Sequenced material: blood.

This CDR3 reads CASSLTGRTQRYEQYF. CDR3 nucleotide sequence: TGTGCCAGTAGTTTAACCGGACGGACCCAAAGGTACGAGCAGTACTTC. This chain links TRBV19 with TRBJ2-7, with D hard to call. This CDR3 is built from 16 residues. CDR1 and CDR2 (germline): LNHDA, SQIVND (reference sequence). Between the trimmed V and J ends, which lost 5 bases and 4 bases, there was a span of 21 bases.